This TCR beta chain is drawn from a study of CD8+CD57+ T cells in acquired aplastic anemia. About the study: DNA per sorted CD4+ or CD8+ sample ranged about 0.18 to 30 ug, averaging around 3 ug.

For this clonotype: The antigen remains unidentified.

Template material for TCR beta VDJ and CDR3 profiling consisted of genomic DNA. A single record per CDR3 protein comes from TCRdb applying MiXCR to the reads. The top ten hold roughly 44% of the sample, which has approximately 170,000 distinct CDR3 sequences, about 60% seen once. Regarding the study as a whole: The same twenty-nine CD8+ CDR3 sequences occurred in patients and in controls. No significant difference in CD8+ Simpson's diversity was found between patients and controls.

Trimming cost V 6 bases and J 10 bases; bases outside gene matches: 3. Germline V gives CDR1 SQVTM, CDR2 ANQGSEA. The length of the CDR3 is 11 residues. Sequenced input: sorted CD4+, CD8+, or CD8+CD57+ T cells (not recorded which) from PBMCs. The V gene is TRBV29-1, the J gene TRBJ2-1, with TRBD2 identical over 10 bases. The TCR sequence derives from a human donor in good health. The chain's CDR3 is CSVSGREEQFF. DNA for the CDR3: TGCAGCGTAAGCGGGAGGGAAGAGCAGTTCTTC.